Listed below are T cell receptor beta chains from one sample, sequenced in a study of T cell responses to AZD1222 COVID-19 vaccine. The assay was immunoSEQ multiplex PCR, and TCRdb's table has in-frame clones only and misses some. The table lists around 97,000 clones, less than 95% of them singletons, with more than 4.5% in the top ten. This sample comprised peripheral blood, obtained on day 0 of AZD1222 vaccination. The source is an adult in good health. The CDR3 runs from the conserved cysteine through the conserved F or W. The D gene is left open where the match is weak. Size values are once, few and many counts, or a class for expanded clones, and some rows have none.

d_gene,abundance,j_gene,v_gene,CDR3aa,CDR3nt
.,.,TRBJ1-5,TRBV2,CASSEAGRLGNQPQHF,TGTGCCAGCAGTGAAGCAGGGCGACTAGGCAATCAGCCCCAGCATTTT
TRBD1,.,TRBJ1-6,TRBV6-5,CASADRFYSPLHF,TGTGCCAGCGCGGACAGGTTTTATTCACCCCTCCACTTT
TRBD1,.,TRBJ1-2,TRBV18,CASSHEHDRETYGYTF,TGTGCCAGCTCACACGAACACGACAGGGAAACCTATGGCTACACCTTC
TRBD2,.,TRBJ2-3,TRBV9,CASSVVQRGGPNTQYF,TGTGCCAGCAGCGTAGTTCAGCGGGGGGGCCCAAATACGCAGTATTTT
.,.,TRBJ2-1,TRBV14,CASSQVNGNEQFF,TGTGCCAGCAGCCAAGTGAATGGCAATGAGCAGTTCTTC
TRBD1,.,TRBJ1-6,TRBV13,CASSPGDSSPLHF,TGTGCCAGCAGCCCAGGGGACAGTTCACCCCTCCACTTT
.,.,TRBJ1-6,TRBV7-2,CASSLASRVDSPLHF,TGTGCCAGCAGCTTAGCGTCCAGGGTTGATTCACCCCTCCACTTT
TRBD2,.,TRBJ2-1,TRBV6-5,CASSYYLAGAAGEQFF,TGTGCCAGCAGTTACTACTTAGCGGGGGCGGCGGGTGAGCAGTTCTTC
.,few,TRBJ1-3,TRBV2,CAGGGYSGNTIYF,TGTGCCGGCGGGGGATACTCTGGAAACACCATATATTTT
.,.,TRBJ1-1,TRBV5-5,CASFLGGVFTEAFF,TGTGCCAGCTTTCTAGGGGGGGTTTTCACTGAAGCTTTCTTT
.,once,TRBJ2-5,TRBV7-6,CASSSPPKGETQYF,TGTGCCAGCAGCTCTCCACCTAAAGGGGAGACCCAGTACTTC
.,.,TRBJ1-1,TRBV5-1,CASSLAGVYTEAFF,TGCGCCAGCAGCTTGGCCGGGGTTTACACTGAAGCTTTCTTT
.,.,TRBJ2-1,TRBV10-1,CASRGAQRRFYNEQFF,TGCGCCAGCAGAGGGGCCCAACGGAGGTTCTACAATGAGCAGTTCTTC
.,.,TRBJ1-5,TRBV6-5,CASSPPGGGPQHF,TGTGCCAGCAGTCCCCCGGGCGGTGGACCCCAGCATTTT
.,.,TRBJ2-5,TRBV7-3,CASSLRARETQYF,TGTGCCAGCAGCTTACGGGCCCGGGAGACCCAGTACTTC
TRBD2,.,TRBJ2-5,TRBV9,CASSPLPRGGTQYF,TGTGCCAGCAGCCCACTCCCCCGGGGGGGGACCCAGTACTTC
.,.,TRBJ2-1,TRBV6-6,CASSYGLNEQFF,TGTGCCAGCAGTTACGGTCTTAATGAGCAGTTCTTC
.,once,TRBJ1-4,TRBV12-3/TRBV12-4,CASRSGAREKLFF,TGTGCCAGCAGATCGGGTGCGAGAGAAAAACTGTTTTTT
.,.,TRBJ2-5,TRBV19,CASSIFLTGQETQYF,TGTGCCAGTAGTATATTCCTCACAGGGCAAGAGACCCAGTACTTC
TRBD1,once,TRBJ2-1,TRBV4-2,CASSQWPQGGTGEYNEQFF,TGTGCCAGCAGCCAATGGCCTCAGGGGGGGACAGGGGAATACAATGAGCAGTTCTTC
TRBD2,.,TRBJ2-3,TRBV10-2,CASIRSGADTDTQYF,TGCGCCAGCATCCGGAGCGGGGCAGACACAGATACGCAGTATTTT
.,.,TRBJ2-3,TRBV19,CASSQRGGVGADTQYF,TGTGCCAGTAGTCAACGAGGCGGGGTTGGAGCAGATACGCAGTATTTT
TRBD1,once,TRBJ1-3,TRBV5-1,CASSLAGTGLGNTIYF,TGCGCCAGCAGCTTGGCCGGGACAGGTTTAGGAAACACCATATATTTT
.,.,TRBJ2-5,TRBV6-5,CASSGGYQETQYF,TGTGCCAGCAGCGGAGGATACCAAGAGACCCAGTACTTC
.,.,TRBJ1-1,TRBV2,CASSGGHLNTEAFF,TGTGCCAGCAGTGGGGGACACCTGAACACTGAAGCTTTCTTT
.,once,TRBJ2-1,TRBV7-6,CASSLAGGAYNEQFF,TGTGCCAGCAGCTTAGCCGGCGGGGCCTACAATGAGCAGTTCTTC
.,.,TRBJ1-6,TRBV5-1,CASSWGPPYNSPLHF,TGCGCCAGCAGCTGGGGGCCACCCTATAATTCACCCCTCCACTTT
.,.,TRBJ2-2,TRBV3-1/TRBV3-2,CASRDWSTGELFF,TGTGCCAGCAGAGATTGGAGCACCGGGGAGCTGTTTTTT
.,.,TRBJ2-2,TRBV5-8,CASSLWGLENTGELFF,TGTGCCAGCAGCCTTTGGGGGTTGGAGAACACCGGGGAGCTGTTTTTT
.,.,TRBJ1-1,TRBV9,CASSVEATGNTEAFF,TGTGCCAGCAGCGTAGAGGCTACTGGTAACACTGAAGCTTTCTTT
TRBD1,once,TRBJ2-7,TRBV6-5,CASRGTGDEQYF,TGTGCCAGCAGGGGCACAGGGGACGAGCAGTACTTC
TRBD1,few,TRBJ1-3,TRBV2,CASSQTGDGNTIYF,TGTGCCAGCAGTCAAACAGGGGACGGAAACACCATATATTTT
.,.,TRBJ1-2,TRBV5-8,CASSLAPDGLANYGYTF,TGTGCCAGCAGCTTGGCCCCCGACGGGCTAGCTAACTATGGCTACACCTTC
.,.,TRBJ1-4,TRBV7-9,CASSSLPTTNEKLFF,TGTGCCAGCAGCTCCCTCCCAACAACTAATGAAAAACTGTTTTTT
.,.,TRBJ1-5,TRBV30,CAWSVPGGNQPQHF,TGTGCCTGGAGTGTACCGGGCGGAAATCAGCCCCAGCATTTT
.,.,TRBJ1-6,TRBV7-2,CASSLIGTRQALHF,TGTGCCAGCAGCTTAATTGGGACACGGCAAGCCCTCCACTTT
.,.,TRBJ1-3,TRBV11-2,CASSPTGAGNTIYF,TGTGCCAGCAGCCCCACGGGAGCTGGAAACACCATATATTTT